This passage covers 22 T cell receptor beta chains from one sample sequenced in a study of molecular identifiers for immune sequencing clone quantification. TCRdb used MiXCR to reprocess the PCR reads, holding one entry per CDR3 protein. The data show hundreds of thousands of distinct CDR3 sequences, roughly 23% seen once. Specimen: naive CD8+ T cells from blood, with Jurkat cell RNA spiked in. This sample's subset: FACS-sorted CD8+CD4-CCR7+CD45RA+ naive T cells. The receptors were gathered from a human donor in good health. Some libraries in this study had Jurkat cell RNA spiked in.

This clonotype appeared many times. J is TRBJ2-3 and V is TRBV7-9, with TRBD2 matching over 9 bases. Germline lookup yields CDR1 SEHNR and CDR2 FQNEAQ (reference sequence). After removal of 6 bases from V and 1 base from J, the junction contained 5 bases not matched to a gene. This CDR3 comprises 15 residues. DNA for the CDR3: TGTGCCAGCAGAAGGTTAGCGGGGGGCACAGATACGCAGTATTTT. This translates into CASRRLAGGTDTQYF. The whole variable domain, filled in from reference TRBV7-9 and TRBJ2-3, reads DTGVSQNPRHKITKRGQNVTFRCDPISEHNRLYWYRQTLGQGPEFLTYFQNEAQLEKSRLLSDRFSAERPKGSFSTLEIQRTEQGDSAMYLCASRRLAGGTDTQYFGPGTRLTVL.

The genes are TRBV6-2 or TRBV6-3 and TRBJ2-3; 11 positions match TRBD2. The CDR3 is made up of 16 amino acids. CDR1 is MNHEY and CDR2 is SVGEGT in the germline V gene. Trimming removed 5 bases from V and 4 bases from J; junction bases left unmatched: 8. This chain's CDR3 is CASSTGIAGGADTQYF. Written as DNA, the CDR3 is TGTGCCAGCAGTACGGGAATAGCGGGGGGGGCAGATACGCAGTATTTT.

V gene TRBV19 combines with J gene TRBJ2-5; 10 bases line up with TRBD1. Looked up from germline, CDR1 is LNHDA and CDR2 is SQIVND (reference sequence). J was trimmed by 3 bases and V by 4 bases; bases with no gene match: 8. The CDR3 has 16 residues. CDR3 sequence: CASSNRDRGREETQYF. Here the CDR3 DNA reads TGTGCCAGTAGTAACAGGGACAGGGGACGAGAAGAGACCCAGTACTTC. The variable domain in full, with the rest retrieved from reference TRBV19 and TRBJ2-5, is DGGITQSPKYLFRKEGQNVTLSCEQNLNHDAMYWYRQDPGQGLRLIYYSQIVNDFQKGDIAEGYSVSREKKESFPLTVTSAQKNPTAFYLCASSNRDRGREETQYFGPGTRLLVL.

The CDR3 DNA is TGTGCCAGCAGCGCGACAACAATGGTTTATTGGGAGCCCCAGTACTTC. It translates to CASSATTMVYWEPQYF. The V gene is TRBV7-9, the J gene TRBJ2-5; TRBD2 might be the D (5 bases). CDR3 length equals 16 residues. The V gene lost 5 bases and the J gene lost 9 bases, with 25 bases spanning the gap. Germline assignment: CDR1 SEHNR and CDR2 FQNEAQ (reference sequence).

This clonotype was counted between two and nine times. This sequence joins TRBV7-8 and TRBJ1-1, with no clear D. The V and J ends lost 4 bases and 5 bases respectively, with 17 bases between them. Germline V gene data show CDR1 as SGHVS and CDR2 as FQNEAQ. The CDR3 has 15 amino acids. CDR3 in amino acids: CASSSSEGPWTEAFF. CDR3 bases: TGTGCCAGCAGCTCCTCGGAAGGACCCTGGACTGAAGCTTTCTTT. The full variable domain, with the rest looked up from reference TRBV7-8 and TRBJ1-1, is GAGVSQSPRYKVAKRGQDVALRCDPISGHVSLFWYQQALGQGPEFLTYFQNEAQLDKSGLPSDRFFAERPEGSVSTLKIQRTQQEDSAVYLCASSSSEGPWTEAFFGQGTRLTVV.

This rearrangement joins TRBV5-1 to TRBJ1-5; no firm D call. Trimming took off 4 bases at V and 0 bases at J, with 11 bases between the two ends. The CDR3 extends over 15 amino acids. Germline V CDR1 and CDR2: SGHRS, YFSETQ. The CDR3 DNA is TGCGCCAGCAGCCCTGCGGGGAATAGCAATCAGCCCCAGCATTTT. Its translation: CASSPAGNSNQPQHF.

The gene calls are TRBV20-1 and TRBJ2-7; D is undetermined. This CDR3 spans 11 amino acids. Germline V CDR1 and CDR2: DFQATT, SNEGSKA (reference sequence). The germline V and J ends were trimmed by 7 bases and 1 base, with 8 bases remaining between them. The CDR3 region has the DNA TGCAGTGTCCCTGAATCCTACGAGCAGTACTTC. It translates to CSVPESYEQYF.

This clonotype has a handful of counts. V usage is TRBV20-1 and J usage is TRBJ1-1, with unresolved D. The germline gives CDR1 DFQATT, CDR2 SNEGSKA (reference sequence). The CDR3 covers 14 residues. Trimming took off 4 bases at V and 3 bases at J, with 15 bases between the two ends. CDR3 sequence reads: CSAIGRVWHTEAFF. CDR3 coding DNA: TGCAGTGCTATAGGGCGGGTCTGGCACACTGAAGCTTTCTTT.

This clonotype occurred a few times. This chain joins TRBV20-1 and TRBJ2-7; D uncertain. The CDR3 consists of 13 residues. Looked up from germline, CDR1 is DFQATT and CDR2 is SNEGSKA (reference sequence). Between the trimmed V and J ends, which lost 5 bases and 0 bases, there was a span of 11 bases. In DNA, the CDR3 is TGCAGTGCTGAGAGGACGGTCTCCTACGAGCAGTACTTC. This gives the protein CSAERTVSYEQYF.

Concerning this clonotype: This may stem from a read error, because a much larger clone lies one nucleotide away. V and J are TRBV3-1 and TRBJ1-3; D not certain. Germline CDR1 reads LGHDT; CDR2 reads YNNKEL (reference sequence). This CDR3 contains 15 residues. This chain's CDR3 is CASSQDDHSGNPIYF. The CDR3 DNA sequence: TGTGCCAGCAGCCAAGATGACCACTCTGGAAACCCCATATATTTT.

A remark on this clonotype: A much larger clone differs from this one at a single base, so this may be a read error. V is TRBV20-1 and J is TRBJ2-1; 9 nucleotides agree with TRBD2. The CDR3 totals 15 residues. The ends lost 0 bases at V and 10 bases at J; junction bases unmatched: 10. CDR1 is DFQATT and CDR2 is SNEGSKA in the germline V gene (reference sequence). In DNA form, the CDR3 reads TGCAGTGCTAGAGATAGATCTAGCGGGACCGTAGAGCAGTTCTTC. Its translation is CSARDRSSGTVEQFF.

The V and J genes are TRBV27 and TRBJ2-1, with D possibly being TRBD2 (6 bases). The germline V gene has CDR1 MNHEY and CDR2 SMNVEV (reference sequence). The CDR3 is 13 residues long. Trimming took off 4 bases at V and 8 bases at J, with 12 bases between the two ends. Written as DNA, the CDR3 is TGTGCCAGCAGTTGGGCCCGGGAGTATGAGCAGTTCTTC. Protein sequence: CASSWAREYEQFF.

Remarks on this clonotype: A read error may account for a junction end that differs from germline. The chain uses TRBV7-9 and TRBJ1-6; 10 bases line up with TRBD1. The CDR3 covers 14 residues. Germline-derived CDR1 and CDR2 are SEHNR and FQNEAQ (reference sequence). This chain's CDR3 is CAGSQGQGNSPLHF. Here the CDR3 DNA reads TGTGCCGGCAGCCAGGGACAGGGGAATTCACCCCTCCACTTT. The full variable domain, rest sourced from reference TRBV7-9 and TRBJ1-6, is DTGVSQNPRHKITKRGQNVTFRCDPISEHNRLYWYRQTLGQGPEFLTYFQNEAQLEKSRLLSDRFSAERPKGSFSTLEIQRTEQGDSAMYLCAGSQGQGNSPLHFGNGTRLTVT.

The gene calls are TRBV4-1 and TRBJ1-1; D gene uncertain. Trimming stripped 3 bases from V and 8 bases from J, with 10 bases between. The CDR3 is 12 residues long. CDR1 and CDR2 (germline): MGHRA, YSYEKL. CDR3 DNA sequence: TGCGCCAGCAGCCAGGGATACCGCGAAGCTTTCTTT. It codes for CASSQGYREAFF.

This clonotype occurred many times. The chain combines TRBV7-2 with TRBJ2-5; 7 bases are a match to TRBD2. The CDR3 length is 16 residues. The trim removed 1 base at V and 4 bases at J, leaving 9 bases unmatched. Germline V lookup: CDR1 SGHTA, CDR2 FQGNSA. The CDR3 loop reads CASSLDRAGWGETQYF. CDR3 coding DNA: TGTGCCAGCAGCTTAGATCGAGCGGGGTGGGGAGAGACCCAGTACTTC.

This sequence joins TRBV7-2 and TRBJ2-5, with D hard to call. The CDR3 contains 15 residues. V was trimmed by 0 bases and J by 4 bases, leaving 12 bases between them. The germline V gene encodes CDR1 SGHTA and CDR2 FQGNSA. CDR3 in amino acids: CASSLAPGLTETQYF. As DNA, the CDR3 is TGTGCCAGCAGCTTAGCGCCTGGGTTAACAGAGACCCAGTACTTC.

There are many counts of this clonotype. V and J are TRBV28 and TRBJ1-1, with TRBD1 as a possible D gene (5 bases). Germline V gives CDR1 MDHEN, CDR2 SYDVKM. V lost 6 bases, J lost 6 bases, and 11 bases lay in between. This CDR3 has 12 amino acids. The CDR3 is CASSLDSPEAFF. The CDR3 nucleotides read TGTGCCAGCAGCCTAGACAGTCCTGAAGCTTTCTTT.

This clonotype was seen a handful of times. Sequence at one end of the junction differs from germline and may be a read error. The rearrangement uses TRBV15 and TRBJ2-4; D possibly corresponds to TRBD2 (6 bases). This CDR3 comprises 18 residues. The V gene's germline CDR1 is LNHNV and CDR2 YYDKDF (reference sequence). CDR3 protein: CATSERGLMTLAKDIQYF. For the CDR3, the DNA is TGTGCCACCAGCGAGAGGGGACTCATGACTCTAGCCAAAGACATTCAGTACTTC.

About this clonotype: The junction differs from germline at one of its ends, possibly a read error. V gene TRBV20-1 combines with J gene TRBJ2-5; 7 bases agree with TRBD1. The length of the CDR3 is 15 residues. The germline CDR1 and CDR2 sequences are DFQATT and SNEGSKA (reference sequence). DNA for the CDR3: TGCAGTGCTAGTCCCTCAACAGGGGTCCAAGGGACCCAGTACTTC. Residues: CSASPSTGVQGTQYF.

This clonotype was detected a few times. J is TRBJ2-1 and V is TRBV2; 11 bases are a match to TRBD1. The germline gives CDR1 SNHLY, CDR2 FYNNEI. After removal of 6 bases from V and 6 bases from J, the junction contained 7 bases not matched to a gene. This CDR3 contains 15 residues. CDR3 loop: CASSEDRGPFNEQFF. Written as DNA, the CDR3 is TGTGCCAGCAGCGAGGACAGGGGGCCTTTCAATGAGCAGTTCTTC.

As for this clonotype: It may be a read error: a sequence one base away is much more abundant. J is TRBJ1-5 and V is TRBV7-6, with D perhaps matching TRBD1 (5 bases). In germline, CDR1 is SGHVS, CDR2 FNYEAQ. There are 17 residues in the CDR3. Deletions cut 5 bases from V and 3 bases from J, with 20 bases between. The CDR3 nucleotides are TGTGCCAGCAGCCCTGGTTTAGGGACTCGGATCAATCAGCCCCAGCATTTT. Its protein product is CASSPGLGTRINQPQHF. Full variable domain (remainder filled in from reference TRBV7-6 and TRBJ1-5): GAGVSQSPRYKVTKRGQDVALRCDPISGHVSLYWYRQALGQGPEFLTYFNYEAQQDKSGLPNDRFSAERPEGSISTLTIQRTEQRDSAMYRCASSPGLGTRINQPQHFGDGTRLSIL.

About this clonotype itself: This is likely a read error, given that the CDR3 carries no conserved phenylalanine or tryptophan at its end. This chain uses TRBV7-9 with TRBJ2-5, with a tentative D call TRBD2 (6 bases). Germline assignment: CDR1 SEHNR and CDR2 FQNEAQ (reference sequence). The length of the CDR3 is 14 residues. V lost 6 bases and J 3 bases, leaving 14 bases between the germline ends. CDR3 DNA sequence: TGTGCCAGCAGTGACGGTGTAGCGGAAGAGACCCAGTACTCC. This gives the protein CASSDGVAEETQYS.